These T cell receptor beta chains were read from a single sample in a study of T cell repertoires in aging, cancer and after chemotherapy. TCRdb called the multiplex PCR reads again in MiXCR, with one record for every CDR3 protein. The sample consists of some 2,400 distinct CDR3 sequences, 40% to 45% of them appearing once. Material: blood. All receptors derive from a human donor with a solid tumor. CDR3s include the opening cysteine and the closing phenylalanine or tryptophan. A D gene is named only where the DNA matches it firmly. Not every row has a clone size; where given, it reads once, few, many or a size class.

abundance	len	j_gene	d_gene	v_gene	CDR3aa	CDR3nt
few	13	TRBJ2-7	-	TRBV5-4	CASSFGHPYEQYF	TGTGCCAGCAGCTTTGGACACCCCTACGAGCAGTACTTC
few	13	TRBJ2-5	-	TRBV6-2/TRBV6-3	CASSRRRGETQYF	TGTGCCAGCTCGAGGCGAAGGGGAGAGACCCAGTACTTC
-	15	TRBJ1-4	-	TRBV7-6	CASSLAGALGEKLFF	TGTGCCAGCAGCTTAGCGGGGGCGTTGGGCGAAAAACTGTTTTTT
-	15	TRBJ2-5	-	TRBV20-1	CSAARDSGTQETQYF	TGCAGTGCCGCCCGGGACTCTGGCACCCAAGAGACCCAGTACTTC
-	17	TRBJ1-1	TRBD1	TRBV12-3/TRBV12-4	CASSPRQGRGLYSEAFF	TGTGCCAGCAGTCCTAGACAGGGTCGGGGACTCTACAGTGAAGCTTTCTTT
-	13	TRBJ2-3	-	TRBV6-5	CASSVVVVDTQYF	TGTGCCAGCAGTGTTGTAGTTGTAGATACGCAGTATTTT
-	15	TRBJ1-5	TRBD1	TRBV6-5	CASSDETGGGQPQHF	TGTGCCAGCAGTGATGAGACAGGGGGCGGTCAGCCCCAGCATTTT
-	14	TRBJ1-2	-	TRBV28	CASSITGPDWGYTF	TGTGCCAGCAGCATTACTGGACCGGACTGGGGCTACACCTTC
-	21	TRBJ2-3	TRBD2	TRBV6-2/TRBV6-3	CASSRTQGLAGGLGTTDTQYF	TGTGCCAGCAGTCGGACGCAAGGACTAGCGGGAGGGTTGGGTACGACAGATACGCAGTATTTT
few	13	TRBJ2-7	-	TRBV27	CASSLSSSLEQYF	TGTGCCAGCAGTTTATCCAGCTCCCTAGAGCAGTACTTC
few	11	TRBJ1-1	-	TRBV29-1	CSVGRDTEAFF	TGCAGCGTTGGCAGGGACACTGAAGCTTTCTTT